The entry that follows covers one T cell receptor beta chain sequence. The antigen it recognizes is unknown. No much larger clone exists at a distance of one base, and base qualities are not known. Donors were healthy HIV-negative adults with no recently reported acute infections or vaccinations. All donors were Caucasian adults living in Nashville, Tennessee, USA. Magnetic negative selection was used to enrich CD4+ T cells, after which naive cells were positively selected on CD45RA and the negative fraction became the memory subset. Blood was collected by leukapheresis, and PBMCs were isolated by Ficoll-Histopaque density gradient centrifugation and then cryopreserved in liquid nitrogen vapor phase. Analytical flow cytometry was used to check the purity and quantity of every magnetically sorted T cell population. From each sorted fraction, genomic DNA was isolated and quantified by UV absorbance on a Nanodrop 2000c.

The sample comes from a study of shared clonotypes between healthy human individuals (TCRdb year 2020). About the full investigation: The cohort comprised a couple of women and a few men aged 18 to 49 years. Between about 0.94 and 8.9 billion PBMCs per donor were obtained by leukapheresis. For each donor, three plates each were used for CD4 naive and CD4 memory, two plates were used for CD8 naive, and one plate was used for CD8 memory. Blood TCR repertoires of about five healthy adults were deeply sequenced to estimate repertoire size and the extent of clonotype sharing between individuals. Libraries were prepared and TCR repertoires were sequenced by different laboratories using diverse techniques, in order to increase sequencing depth and limit assay-specific biases. What the research found in general, with its limitations: Sampling was limited to blood, and TCR repertoires in tissue likely differ from TCR repertoires in blood. Based on pairwise subsampling, the degree of clonotype sharing among donors was expected to be affected by sequencing depth. Estimated clonotype richness was generally larger for naive than for memory subsets. Incomplete sequencing was indicated by rarefaction of sorted-subset datasets, despite the large sequencing depth. Because the study included a small number of donors, the genetic and exposure-history diversity represented was limited. When a handful of donors were compared, the shared fraction of clonotypes was about 5% for naive CD4, roughly 3.4% for naive CD8, 2% to 2.5% for memory CD4, and under 0.5% for memory CD8. Clonotypes shared by all four sorted-subset donors showed higher generation probabilities than non-shared clonotypes.

Cut back by 3 bases and 2 bases, the V and J ends lie 10 bases apart. From cysteine to phenylalanine, the CDR3 is 14 amino acids long. Only the CDR3 portion is preserved as DNA: 42 bases, with reading frame beginning at the first base. Per the germline V gene, MNHNS is the CDR1 and SASEGT is the CDR2. Using the deep immunoSEQ assay, multiplex PCR amplified TCR CDR3 regions from genomic DNA. Extracted genomic DNA from each cell subset was distributed evenly across all wells of several immunoSEQ 96-well plates, and each plate was treated as a replicate. For sorted subsets, 200 ng of genomic DNA, equivalent to around 30,000 T cell genomes, went into each replicate PCR. Purified libraries were measured with a Qubit 3.0 fluorometer, size-checked on a Bioanalyzer 2100, and measured again with the KAPA Library Quantification kit. Every immunoSEQ 96-well plate was sequenced on a separate single-read 150-cycle Illumina NextSeq 550 flow cell. The study's own analysis went as follows. The immunoSEQ output contained only junctional sequences without quality scores, so filtering could not match that applied to full-length reads. To assign V/J genes and CDR3, sequences were annotated against IMGT germline references using PyIR, a Python wrapper for IgBLAST v1.9. Reads with weak V/J assignments (E-value above 1e-6), missing CDR3, stop codons, out-of-frame junctions, or ambiguous translated residues were removed. A V3J clonotype was defined by an identical inferred V gene, J gene, and CDR3 amino acid sequence. The percentage overlap between two repertoires was calculated by dividing the number of shared unique clonotypes by the size of the smaller repertoire. RTK rarefaction, the Chao1 estimator, and Recon v2.1 estimates of unobserved clonotypes were used to assess repertoire richness. OLGA was used to compute generation probabilities for all TCRbeta clonotypes that the gDNA method yielded from four donors. Drawn from immuneACCESS, this table holds only the in-frame rearrangements with V and J called that TCRdb kept. Clones are partly lost; checked studies trace under half to an unresolved V gene and leave the rest unexplained. V and J calls plus clone size are reproduced from that table; the DNA served to infer D and trimming. Across this sample there are over a million clones, with 78% seen only once. 0.6% to 0.75% of the sample rests with the top ten.

Sequencing was carried out using memory CD4+ T cells from PBMCs. Sample cell subset or site, as interpreted from the label and publication: CD45RA-negative fraction. This receptor was taken from a man younger than 30 in good health. Some clones in this sample may be carry-over from other donors' samples. This receptor chain uses TRBV6-1 and TRBJ1-1, with no confidently assigned D gene. The DNA sequence is as follows: TGTGCCAGCAGTGAGCTGGGAGCTAACACTGAAGCTTTCTTT. Translated, this gives CASSELGANTEAFF.